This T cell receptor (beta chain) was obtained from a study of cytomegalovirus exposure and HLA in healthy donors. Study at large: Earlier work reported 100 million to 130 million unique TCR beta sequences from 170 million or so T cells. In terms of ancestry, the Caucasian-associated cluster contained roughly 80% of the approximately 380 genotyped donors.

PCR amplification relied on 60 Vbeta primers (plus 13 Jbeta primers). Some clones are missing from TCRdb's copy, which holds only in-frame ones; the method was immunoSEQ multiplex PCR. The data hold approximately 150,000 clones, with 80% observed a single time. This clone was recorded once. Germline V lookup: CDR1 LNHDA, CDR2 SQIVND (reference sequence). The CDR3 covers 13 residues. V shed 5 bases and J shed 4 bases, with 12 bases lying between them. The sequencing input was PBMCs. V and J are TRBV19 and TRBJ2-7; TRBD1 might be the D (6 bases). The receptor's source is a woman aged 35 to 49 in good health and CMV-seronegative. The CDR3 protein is CASSLRGPYEQYF. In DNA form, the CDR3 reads TGTGCCAGTAGTCTCAGGGGCCCGTACGAGCAGTACTTC.